One sample yielded the 30 T cell receptor beta chains listed below, sequenced in a study of metastatic and nonmetastatic thyroid tumors. Until they underwent thyroid surgery, no patient had received any treatment. TCRdb re-called the PCR reads with MiXCR. The profile shows around 16,000 clones, over 20% of them singletons. The sequencing input was adjacent normal tissue. The receptors here all came from a female donor with papillary thyroid cancer or a benign thyroid nodule (not recorded which). Some clones in this sample may be carry-over from other donors' samples.

This rearrangement joins TRBV4-1 to TRBJ1-4; D ambiguous. Trimming stripped 1 base from V and 14 bases from J, with 11 bases between. This CDR3 is built from 12 residues. Germline loops: CDR1 MGHRA, CDR2 YSYEKL. In DNA, the CDR3 is TGCGCCAGCAGCCAAGTCGGTCAAGCGCTGTTTTTT. It specifies CASSQVGQALFF.

The chain employs TRBV19 and TRBJ2-5; D uncertain. With the DNA end fitting TRBJ2-1 better, the J assignment may be wrong. The CDR3 is 12 residues long. CDR1 LNHDA and CDR2 SQIVND come from the germline V gene (reference sequence). The DNA of the CDR3 is TGTGCCAGTAGTAACGGCTACAATGAGCAGTTCTTC. It is translated as CASSNGYNEQFF.

This clone was recorded a few times. This chain uses TRBV27 with TRBJ1-6; 7 bases fit TRBD1. Trimming cost V 5 bases and J 6 bases; bases outside gene matches: 7. The CDR3 is made up of 15 amino acids. The V gene's germline CDR1 is MNHEY and CDR2 SMNVEV (reference sequence). The CDR3 reads CASSVQTGINSPLHF. Written as DNA, the CDR3 is TGTGCCAGCAGTGTCCAGACAGGGATTAATTCACCCCTCCACTTT.

This clone occurred a few times. Other DNA sequences in this sample translate to the same CDR3. The chain uses TRBV20-1 and TRBJ2-2; the match to TRBD2 covers 12 bases. The CDR3 length is 14 residues. The junction had 4 bases not matched to a gene; V was cut back by 6 bases and J by 5 bases. Germline V gives CDR1 DFQATT, CDR2 SNEGSKA (reference sequence). The CDR3, as DNA: TGCAGTGCCCAGACTAGCGGGAGAACCGGGGAGCTGTTTTTT. This encodes CSAQTSGRTGELFF.

V usage is TRBV10-2 and J usage is TRBJ2-2; D is perhaps TRBD1 or TRBD2 (5 bases each). The germline V and J ends were trimmed by 3 bases and 6 bases, with 8 bases remaining between them. The germline V gene has CDR1 WSHSY and CDR2 SAAADI. The length of the CDR3 is 13 residues. The CDR3 loop is CASSDGDPGELFF. For the CDR3, the DNA is TGCGCCAGCAGTGATGGGGACCCCGGGGAGCTGTTTTTT.

The chain has TRBV20-1 and TRBJ1-2, with a tentative D call TRBD1 (6 bases). This CDR3 is built from 14 residues. Trimming left V 3 bases short and J 1 base short, with 12 bases between. CDR1 is DFQATT and CDR2 is SNEGSKA in the germline V gene (reference sequence). CDR3 sequence: CSASDEGGNYGYTF. The CDR3, as DNA: TGCAGTGCTAGTGACGAGGGGGGTAACTATGGCTACACCTTC.

This clone was counted only a few times. The junction does not match germline at one end; this may be a read error. CDR3 sequence reads: CTSKRQANTGELFF. The CDR3 bases are TGTACCAGTAAACGACAGGCCAACACCGGGGAGCTGTTTTTT. V usage is TRBV19 and J usage is TRBJ2-2; the D gene is possibly TRBD1 (6 bases). The CDR3 extends over 14 amino acids. Per germline, CDR1 LNHDA and CDR2 SQIVND (reference sequence).

This clone was counted between two and nine times. As DNA, the CDR3 is TGTGCCAGCAGTGAACGGGTCGGGCGGTGGCCCTACGAGCAGTACTTC. This translates into CASSERVGRWPYEQYF. The chain combines TRBV6-4 with TRBJ2-7; no reliable D call. Germline V gene lookup returns CDR1 MRHNA and CDR2 SNTAGT. Trimming stripped 3 bases from V and 2 bases from J, with 17 bases between. The CDR3 has 16 amino acids.

The rearrangement joins TRBV29-1 to TRBJ2-2; TRBD1 agrees at 12 bases. V trimming: 6 bases; J trimming: 4 bases; junction bases outside the gene matches: 12. The CDR3 is made up of 17 amino acids. Germline assignment: CDR1 SQVTM and CDR2 ANQGSEA. Written as DNA, the CDR3 is TGCAGCGTCCGGGACAGGGGGCGCGAAAGCTTCACCGGGGAGCTGTTTTTT. This codes for CSVRDRGRESFTGELFF.

This chain links TRBV18 with TRBJ1-5; tentatively, D is TRBD1 (5 bases). V lost 6 bases, J lost 5 bases, and 14 bases lay in between. The CDR3 covers 14 residues. Germline V CDR1 and CDR2: KGHSH, LQKENI. The CDR3 DNA reads as TGTGCCAGCTCGCCTTACGGGGACCATCAGCCCCAGCATTTT. It yields the protein CASSPYGDHQPQHF.

The chain couples TRBV11-2 to TRBJ2-7, with TRBD1 matching 7 bases. The CDR3 is 16 amino acids. Germline lookup yields CDR1 SGHAT and CDR2 FQNNGV. With 2 bases clipped from V and 2 bases from J, the junction kept 9 bases outside the gene matches. Here the CDR3 reads CASSLWSTGATYEQYF. The CDR3, as DNA: TGTGCCAGCAGCTTATGGTCCACAGGGGCTACCTACGAGCAGTACTTC. Based on the CDR3 plus reference TRBV11-2 and TRBJ2-7, the full variable domain is EAGVAQSPRYKIIEKRQSVAFWCNPISGHATLYWYQQILGQGPKLLIQFQNNGVVDDSQLPKDRFSAERLKGVDSTLKIQPAKLEDSAVYLCASSLWSTGATYEQYFGPGTRLTVT.

In its sample, this clone was seen a few times. The CDR3 does not close with the conserved phenylalanine or tryptophan, likely indicating a read error. V gene TRBV6-1 combines with J gene TRBJ1-4; D not certain. CDR3 size: 14 residues. Germline V lookup: CDR1 MNHNS, CDR2 SASEGT. V lost 4 bases to trimming and J lost 7 bases, with 13 bases between them. CDR3 DNA: TGTGCCAGCAGTGGGCGGGAGGGTCCTGAAAAACTGTTTCTT. The encoded protein is CASSGREGPEKLFL.

A remark on this clone: At one end, the junction sequence differs from germline, possibly due to a read error. The V call is TRBV12-3 or TRBV12-4, the J call TRBJ1-5, with D perhaps TRBD1 (5 bases). This CDR3 spans 14 amino acids. CDR3 bases: TGTGCCAGCAGCCGAGACAGTTCCGATCAGCCCCACCATTTT. Translation gives CASSRDSSDQPHHF.

J is TRBJ1-6 and V is TRBV2; 7 bases fit TRBD1. Germline V gives CDR1 SNHLY, CDR2 FYNNEI. The CDR3 runs 15 residues. Losses at the gene ends were 6 bases for V and 3 bases for J; bases not matched to a gene: 5. The CDR3 is CASRSTGNYNSPLHF. The CDR3 DNA sequence: TGTGCCAGCAGGTCGACAGGGAACTATAATTCACCCCTCCACTTT.

By share, this clone counts as large. The chain recombines TRBV10-1 with TRBJ2-1, with D perhaps assigned TRBD1 or TRBD2 (6 bases each). Trimming removed 2 bases at V and 8 bases at J, with 13 bases between. This CDR3 has 14 amino acids. CDR1 is WNHNN and CDR2 is SYGVQD in the germline V gene (reference sequence). CDR3: CASSEGGPRDEQFF. The CDR3 DNA is TGCGCCAGCAGTGAGGGGGGGCCGCGGGATGAGCAGTTCTTC.

The chain joins TRBV20-1 to TRBJ2-7; perhaps TRBD2 as D (5 bases). The germline V and J ends were trimmed by 4 bases and 4 bases, with 14 bases remaining between them. The germline CDR1 and CDR2 sequences are DFQATT and SNEGSKA (reference sequence). The CDR3 spans 13 residues. CDR3: CSATRKEEYEQYF. Written as DNA, the CDR3 is TGCAGTGCTACAAGAAAGGAGGAGTACGAGCAGTACTTC.

This clone was detected a few times. The chain couples TRBV28 to TRBJ1-5; D perhaps matches TRBD1 (5 bases). The V and J ends lost 4 bases and 4 bases respectively, with 11 bases between them. This CDR3 has 14 residues. Germline V gives CDR1 MDHEN, CDR2 SYDVKM. The CDR3 DNA reads TGTGCCAGCAGTTCACATTGGGGGAATCAGCCCCAGCATTTT. It yields the protein CASSSHWGNQPQHF.

The chain carries TRBV6-2 or TRBV6-3 and TRBJ2-1; 8 nucleotides align to TRBD2. The ends lost 2 bases at V and 0 bases at J; junction bases unmatched: 15. CDR1 and CDR2 from the germline V gene are MNHEY and SVGEGT. CDR3 length: 20 amino acids. CDR3 residues: CASSYRAAGGYRRSYNEQFF. In DNA form, the CDR3 reads TGTGCCAGCAGTTACAGAGCGGCGGGAGGTTACCGTCGCTCCTACAATGAGCAGTTCTTC.

The chain joins TRBV11-2 to TRBJ1-5; tentative D call: TRBD1 (6 bases). Germline values: CDR1 SGHAT, CDR2 FQNNGV. Trimming pared 4 bases from V and 7 bases from J, leaving 20 bases between. CDR3 length: 16 residues. The DNA of the CDR3 is TGTGCCAGCAGCTCCTCTTTGGGGGGGCGGATCCAGCCCCAGCATTTT. Protein sequence: CASSSSLGGRIQPQHF.

The J gene is TRBJ1-5, the V gene TRBV27; unclear D gene. From germline, CDR1 is MNHEY and CDR2 SMNVEV (reference sequence). The germline V and J ends were trimmed by 2 bases and 4 bases, with 9 bases remaining between them. The CDR3 is 14 residues long. The chain's CDR3 is CASSLGWGNQPQHF. The CDR3 coding sequence is TGTGCCAGCAGTTTAGGTTGGGGAAATCAGCCCCAGCATTTT.

The CDR3 coding sequence is TGTGCCAGCAGTGTTATAGAGACCCAGTACTTC. Translating it yields CASSVIETQYF. The chain uses TRBV2 and TRBJ2-5; no clear D. The germline V and J ends were trimmed by 4 bases and 4 bases, with 4 bases remaining between them. Germline V gene data show CDR1 as SNHLY and CDR2 as FYNNEI. The CDR3 runs 11 residues.

V and J are TRBV28 and TRBJ2-1; D is unclear. CDR3 length equals 11 residues. Germline V CDR1 and CDR2: MDHEN, SYDVKM. Trimming took off 3 bases at V and 11 bases at J, with 8 bases between the two ends. The CDR3 reads CASSFGVKQFF. As DNA, the CDR3 is TGTGCCAGCAGTTTTGGGGTCAAGCAGTTCTTC.

The chain has TRBV19 and TRBJ1-6; TRBD1 agrees at 7 bases. Germline loops: CDR1 LNHDA, CDR2 SQIVND (reference sequence). The CDR3 spans 14 residues. Trimming at V came to 5 bases and at J to 10 bases, leaving 8 bases not matched to a gene. The CDR3 DNA is TGTGCCAGTAGTTCACAGGGGAGGGGGTCACCCCTCCACTTT. Translation gives CASSSQGRGSPLHF.

This clone was seen ten or more times. The chain recombines TRBV6-1 with TRBJ1-5; D is unclear. The CDR3 totals 13 residues. Looked up from germline, CDR1 is MNHNS and CDR2 is SASEGT. V was shortened by 2 bases and J by 7 bases, with 9 bases between the two germline ends. CDR3 nucleotide sequence: TGTGCCAGCAGTGAACTTTCCTGGCAGCCCCAGCATTTT. This gives the protein CASSELSWQPQHF.

This clone was detected a few times. The CDR3 sequence is CASRAGHPIATF. The CDR3 nucleotides are TGTGCCAGCAGAGCGGGGCACCCTATCGCTACCTTC. The chain links TRBV7-9 to TRBJ1-2; TRBD1 is a possible D gene (5 bases). Trimming cost V 6 bases and J 14 bases, with 19 bases left between them. In germline, CDR1 is SEHNR, CDR2 FQNEAQ (reference sequence). The CDR3 sequence is 12 residues long.

The J gene is TRBJ1-6, the V gene TRBV6-1; D ambiguous. Germline loops: CDR1 MNHNS, CDR2 SASEGT. The CDR3 sequence is 13 residues long. The V gene lost 5 bases and the J gene lost 9 bases, with 11 bases spanning the gap. DNA for the CDR3: TGTGCCAGCAGTCGGGTAACTGGTTCACCCCTCCACTTT. It yields the protein CASSRVTGSPLHF.

The J gene is TRBJ2-5, the V gene TRBV20-1; weak D call: TRBD1 (5 bases). V lost 6 bases, J lost 2 bases, and 16 bases lay in between. Germline CDR1 and CDR2: DFQATT and SNEGSKA (reference sequence). This CDR3 comprises 14 residues. DNA for the CDR3: TGCAGTGCCTTTGACAGTTTCCTACAAGAGACCCAGTACTTC. Translation gives CSAFDSFLQETQYF.

This clone was picked up many times. This chain uses TRBV4-3 with TRBJ2-2; D is uncertain. The V gene lost 0 bases and the J gene lost 8 bases, with 7 bases spanning the gap. The CDR3 totals 13 residues. Germline values: CDR1 LGHNA, CDR2 YSLEER. CDR3 nucleotides: TGCGCCAGCAGCCAAGATCGGATAGGGGAGCTGTTTTTT. Its translation is CASSQDRIGELFF.

The V gene is TRBV4-3, the J gene TRBJ2-7; TRBD1 aligns across 9 bases. Germline lookup yields CDR1 LGHNA and CDR2 YSLEER. The CDR3 loop spans 17 amino acids. Losses at the gene ends were 3 bases for V and 2 bases for J; bases not matched to a gene: 11. The CDR3 protein is CASSHARPGQGPYEQYF. In nucleotides, the CDR3 is TGCGCCAGCAGCCATGCTCGTCCGGGACAGGGTCCCTACGAGCAGTACTTC.

This chain joins TRBV6-1 and TRBJ1-3; 10 bases match TRBD1. Germline V gene lookup returns CDR1 MNHNS and CDR2 SASEGT. This CDR3 has 18 residues. V lost 3 bases, J lost 2 bases, and 10 bases stayed unmatched. The CDR3: CASSDLPGTGDAGNTIYF. The CDR3 nucleotides read TGTGCCAGCAGTGATCTCCCCGGGACAGGGGACGCTGGAAACACCATATATTTT.